The 27 T cell receptor beta chains given below trace back to one sample, sequenced in a study of shared clonotypes between healthy human individuals. Clones were read by immunoSEQ multiplex PCR, and TCRdb kept only the in-frame ones, dropping some. The sample lists approximately 2.5 million clones, approximately 93% occurring once. The sequenced sample was naive CD4+ T cells from PBMCs. Subset described: CD45RA+ positively selected. The receptor source for this set is a man between 18 and 35 years old in good health. Some clones in this sample may be carry-over from other donors' samples.

The genes are TRBV7-2 and TRBJ2-3; D assignment may be TRBD1 or TRBD2 (5 bases each). V was clipped by 4 bases and J by 0 bases, with 14 bases between them. CDR1 is SGHTA and CDR2 is FQGNSA in the germline V gene. The CDR3 extends over 16 amino acids. DNA of the CDR3: TGTGCCAGCAGCTCAAACACCGGGACGAGCACAGATACGCAGTATTTT. Translation gives CASSSNTGTSTDTQYF.

V and J are TRBV21-1 and TRBJ2-6; TRBD1 is the table's D call, not checked against the DNA. TRBV21-1 is a recognized pseudogene. CDR3 length: 19 amino acids. The CDR3 reads CASSKLGGQGSSGANVLTF. The CDR3 nucleotides are TGTGCCAGCAGCAAATTGGGGGGACAGGGTTCGTCTGGGGCCAACGTCCTGACTTTC.

V is TRBV7-6 and J is TRBJ2-3, with D uncertain. Looked up from germline, CDR1 is SGHVS and CDR2 is FNYEAQ. CDR3 length: 15 amino acids. Trimming took 1 base from V and 4 from J, leaving 12 bases between them. The CDR3 protein is CASSLVGPSPDTQYF. CDR3 sequence (DNA): TGTGCCAGCAGCTTAGTGGGCCCATCCCCAGATACGCAGTATTTT.

The J gene is TRBJ2-7, the V gene TRBV29-1; weak D call: TRBD2 (7 bases). The CDR3 totals 14 residues. The germline CDR1 and CDR2 sequences are SQVTM and ANQGSEA. V lost 1 base and J lost 4, with 14 bases in between. DNA for the CDR3: TGCAGCGTTGAAGTGGGGGGGGCCGTTTACGAGCAGTACTTC. Translating it yields CSVEVGGAVYEQYF.

The V and J genes are TRBV28 and TRBJ2-7; the D call may be TRBD1 or TRBD2 (5 bases each). This CDR3 is built from 14 residues. The germline CDR1 and CDR2 sequences are MDHEN and SYDVKM. V lost 7 bases and J lost 12, with 25 bases in between. Here the CDR3 reads CASIRARDRTYPYF. In DNA, the CDR3 is TGTGCCAGCATCAGAGCCCGGGACCGAACATATCCGTACTTC.

This chain connects TRBV30 to TRBJ1-5; D is ambiguous. V dropped 3 bases and J dropped 0 bases, with 6 bases sitting between them. Germline CDR1 is GTSNPN and CDR2 is SVGIG (reference sequence). CDR3 length equals 13 residues. In DNA form, the CDR3 reads TGTGCCTGGAGGGCAGATAGCAATCAGCCCCAGCATTTT. It translates to CAWRADSNQPQHF.

The V call is TRBV5-8, the J call TRBJ2-7, with D possibly called TRBD1 or TRBD2 (5 bases each). Germline CDR1 and CDR2: SGHTS and YDEGEE. V was shortened by 0 bases and J by 2 bases, with 21 bases between the two germline ends. The CDR3 runs to 18 residues. Written as DNA, the CDR3 is TGTGCCAGCAGCTTGGAAGGTAGCGCCAGGGTTCTTACCTACGAGCAGTACTTC. Translation: CASSLEGSARVLTYEQYF.

This chain connects TRBV7-7 to TRBJ2-5, with D perhaps matching TRBD1 or TRBD2 (6 bases each). V lost 7 bases to trimming and J lost 4 bases, with 22 bases between them. The germline V gene encodes CDR1 SSHAT and CDR2 FNYEAQ (reference sequence). CDR3 length: 16 residues. The CDR3 sequence is CASIQRGLAGTETQYF. Here the CDR3 DNA reads TGTGCCAGCATTCAACGGGGGCTAGCTGGGACAGAGACCCAGTACTTC.

The chain has TRBV7-9 and TRBJ1-5, with D hard to call. Germline V gene lookup returns CDR1 SEHNR and CDR2 FQNEAQ (reference sequence). V dropped 4 bases and J dropped 10 bases, with 17 bases sitting between them. This CDR3 is built from 14 residues. The CDR3 region is CASSSDRVLEPQHF. The CDR3 DNA sequence: TGTGCCAGCAGCTCCGATAGAGTGCTTGAACCCCAGCATTTT.

Points on this clone: The same CDR3 is also encoded by other DNA sequences in this sample. The rearrangement joins TRBV2 to TRBJ2-7, with 8 positions matching TRBD1. J gave up 4 bases and V 9 bases, and 2 bases lay outside the gene matches. The CDR3 runs 11 residues. Germline V gene lookup returns CDR1 SNHLY and CDR2 FYNNEI. The CDR3 bases are TGTGCCAGTGGACAGGGATACGAGCAGTACTTC. Its translation: CASGQGYEQYF.

The chain carries TRBV5-4 and TRBJ1-1, with unresolved D. CDR1 and CDR2 from the germline V gene are SGHNT and YYREEE (reference sequence). Trimming shortened V by 1 base and J by 2 bases, and 9 bases separated the two germline ends. This CDR3 has 14 amino acids. DNA of the CDR3: TGTGCCAGCAGCTTGAGGGCCGGCAACACTGAAGCTTTCTTT. Amino acid sequence: CASSLRAGNTEAFF.

This chain joins TRBV21-1 and TRBJ2-5; the table's D gene call, TRBD2, was not cross checked with the DNA. TRBV21-1 is a pseudogene segment. The CDR3 is 12 amino acids. CDR3 region: CASRPRRETQYF. In nucleotides, the CDR3 is TGTGCCAGCAGACCCCGGAGGGAGACCCAGTACTTC.

The CDR3 nucleotides read TGCAGCGTAGGGACAGGGTCTAAAAACATTCAGTACTTC. This gives the protein CSVGTGSKNIQYF. The chain is built from TRBV29-1 and TRBJ2-4; 9 bases align to TRBD1. Germline CDR1 and CDR2: SQVTM and ANQGSEA. This CDR3 is 13 amino acids long. With 6 bases clipped from V and 4 bases from J, the junction kept 4 bases outside the gene matches. The full variable domain, with the rest looked up from reference TRBV29-1 and TRBJ2-4, is SAVISQKPSRDICQRGTSLTIQCQVDSQVTMMFWYRQQPGQSLTLIATANQGSEATYESGFVIDKFPISRPNLTFSTLTVSNMSPEDSSIYLCSVGTGSKNIQYFGAGTRLSVL.

V is TRBV15 and J is TRBJ2-7, with a weak D call TRBD2 (7 bases). V lost 3 bases to trimming and J lost 3 bases, with 15 bases between them. The germline gives CDR1 LNHNV, CDR2 YYDKDF (reference sequence). The CDR3 contains 15 residues. CDR3 sequence reads: CATSRVREGVYEQYF. The CDR3 coding sequence is TGTGCCACCAGCAGGGTGAGGGAGGGGGTCTACGAGCAGTACTTC.

This chain joins TRBV5-1 and TRBJ2-1; 7 bases are a match to TRBD1. The ends lost 0 bases at V and 3 bases at J; junction bases unmatched: 3. Germline CDR1 SGHRS, CDR2 YFSETQ. This CDR3 spans 15 amino acids. This chain's CDR3 is CASSLGQGDYNEQFF. DNA of the CDR3: TGCGCCAGCAGCTTGGGGCAGGGGGACTACAATGAGCAGTTCTTC.

The chain is built from TRBV11-3 and TRBJ2-5; 10 bases line up with TRBD2. The CDR3 covers 15 residues. Germline V gene lookup returns CDR1 SGHNT and CDR2 YENEEA. Trimming took 5 bases from V and 5 from J; bases not matched to a gene: 8. The DNA for the CDR3 is TGTGCCAGCAGCCTAGGGACTAGCGAGGGGGAGACCCAGTACTTC. Translation: CASSLGTSEGETQYF. The variable domain in full, with the rest retrieved from reference TRBV11-3 and TRBJ2-5, is EAGVVQSPRYKIIEKKQPVAFWCNPISGHNTLYWYLQNLGQGPELLIRYENEEAVDDSQLPKDRFSAERLKGVDSTLKIQPAELGDSAVYLCASSLGTSEGETQYFGPGTRLLVL.

This clone was seen just once. The V call is TRBV28, the J call TRBJ1-1; no definite D call. CDR3 size: 16 residues. Trimming shortened V by 3 bases and J by 11 bases, and 25 bases separated the two germline ends. Germline V gene data show CDR1 as MDHEN and CDR2 as SYDVKM. The CDR3 region is CASSFFGRKQSHLAFF. As DNA, the CDR3 is TGTGCCAGCAGTTTTTTCGGCCGGAAACAATCTCATCTGGCTTTCTTT.

The rearrangement joins TRBV30 to TRBJ1-6, with unresolved D. V was shortened by 0 bases and J by 13 bases, with 16 bases between the two germline ends. CDR1 and CDR2 from the germline V gene are GTSNPN and SVGIG (reference sequence). This CDR3 comprises 14 residues. For the CDR3, the DNA is TGTGCCTGGAGTGTACTGCGGGTGGGTAGGCCCCTCCACTTT. Its protein product is CAWSVLRVGRPLHF.

Comment on this clone: The sample contains more than one DNA sequence encoding this CDR3. This sequence joins TRBV29-1 and TRBJ2-3; 9 bases align to TRBD2. CDR3 length: 14 residues. Germline CDR1 reads SQVTM; CDR2 reads ANQGSEA. V trimming: 2 bases; J trimming: 3 bases; junction bases outside the gene matches: 3. The CDR3 nucleotides read TGCAGCGTTGAACGAGCGGGAGGTACAGATACGCAGTATTTT. Amino acid sequence: CSVERAGGTDTQYF.

The chain carries TRBV29-1 and TRBJ1-2; D gene unclear. Germline CDR1 and CDR2: SQVTM and ANQGSEA. The CDR3 covers 10 residues. V was pared by 6 bases and J by 5 bases, with 7 bases between. This CDR3 is CSVLFYGYTF. The CDR3 coding sequence is TGCAGCGTACTGTTTTATGGCTACACCTTC.

CDR3 in amino acids: CASSFTGTRPTGELFF. CDR3 nucleotide sequence: TGTGCCAGCAGCTTTACCGGGACTAGACCCACCGGGGAGCTGTTTTTT. This sequence joins TRBV11-2 and TRBJ2-2; the match to TRBD2 covers 8 bases. V lost 3 bases, J lost 4 bases, and 7 bases stayed unmatched. The length of the CDR3 is 16 residues. CDR1 is SGHAT, CDR2 FQNNGV, per germline.

The J gene is TRBJ1-3, the V gene TRBV7-9, with a tentative D call TRBD1 (5 bases). This CDR3 contains 18 residues. Trimming left V 5 bases short and J 0 bases short, with 20 bases between. Germline lookup yields CDR1 SEHNR and CDR2 FQNEAQ (reference sequence). For the CDR3, the DNA is TGTGCCAGCAGCAGCTCCGTTGGGGGAAAATACTCTGGAAACACCATATATTTT. Encoded protein: CASSSSVGGKYSGNTIYF.

This clone was seen only once. The CDR3 DNA sequence: TGTGCCAGCAGTGAAAGGAGAGCCAGGGGGCTCTACGAGCAGTACTTC. Translation: CASSERRARGLYEQYF. The chain links TRBV6-1 to TRBJ2-7, with 8 bases fitting TRBD1. The V and J ends lost 2 bases and 3 bases, in that order; junction bases with no gene match: 9. CDR1 and CDR2 from the germline V gene are MNHNS and SASEGT. This CDR3 is built from 16 residues.

This clone showed up just once. The rearrangement joins TRBV4-1 to TRBJ2-3; D is possibly TRBD1 (5 bases). V shed 0 bases and J shed 8 bases, with 18 bases lying between them. Germline V gene lookup returns CDR1 MGHRA and CDR2 YSYEKL. The CDR3 extends over 16 amino acids. CDR3 residues: CASSQDHQGILGTQYF. The CDR3 nucleotides are TGCGCCAGCAGCCAAGATCATCAGGGAATTCTTGGTACGCAGTATTTT.

V and J are TRBV28 and TRBJ1-2; tentatively, D is TRBD1 (6 bases). Germline loops: CDR1 MDHEN, CDR2 SYDVKM. Trimming took 0 bases from V and 7 from J, leaving 9 bases between them. This CDR3 is 13 amino acids long. The DNA for the CDR3 is TGTGCCAGCAGTTTATGGGCAGGGGCTGGCTACACCTTC. Its translation is CASSLWAGAGYTF.

This sequence joins TRBV2 and TRBJ2-7; TRBD1 is a possible D gene (5 bases). The CDR3 totals 14 residues. The V end lost 2 bases, the J end lost 3 bases, and 11 bases lay between the germline ends. Germline V gives CDR1 SNHLY, CDR2 FYNNEI. CDR3 sequence: CASSEQGINYEQYF. Here the CDR3 DNA reads TGTGCCAGCAGTGAACAGGGCATTAACTACGAGCAGTACTTC.

The V call is TRBV5-1, the J call TRBJ2-6, with 13 nucleotides matching TRBD2. The CDR3 spans 19 residues. The germline V gene has CDR1 SGHRS and CDR2 YFSETQ. The J segment lost 0 bases and the V segment lost 2 bases, leaving 5 bases of the junction unmatched. Written as DNA, the CDR3 is TGCGCCAGCAGCTTCCCCGGACTAGCGGGAGCCTCTGGGGCCAACGTCCTGACTTTC. The encoded protein is CASSFPGLAGASGANVLTF.